This TCR beta chain was observed in a study of T cells in Graves' hyperthyroidism and ophthalmopathy. Study-level background: Once the initial diagnosis was made, peripheral blood was obtained before any treatment.

This CDR3 has 14 residues. CDR1 SGHAT and CDR2 FQNNGV come from the germline V gene. J gave up 6 bases and V 6 bases, and 7 bases lay outside the gene matches. Amplification of TCR beta CDR3 regions was performed using RNA transcripts as template. Using the HTBI primer set, a first-round RT-PCR was run on the TCR CDR3. A single record per CDR3 protein comes from TCRdb applying MiXCR to the multiplex PCR reads. The table shows about 640,000 distinct CDR3 sequences, with less than 25% occurring only once. This clonotype occurred many times. Sequenced: blood. This TCR derives from a man in his thirties or forties with Graves' ophthalmopathy. The V call is TRBV11-2, the J call TRBJ2-2, with TRBD1 matching 7 bases. The CDR3 DNA reads TGTGCCAGCAGGCAGACAGGGAGTGCCGGGGAGCTGTTTTTT. It yields the protein CASRQTGSAGELFF.